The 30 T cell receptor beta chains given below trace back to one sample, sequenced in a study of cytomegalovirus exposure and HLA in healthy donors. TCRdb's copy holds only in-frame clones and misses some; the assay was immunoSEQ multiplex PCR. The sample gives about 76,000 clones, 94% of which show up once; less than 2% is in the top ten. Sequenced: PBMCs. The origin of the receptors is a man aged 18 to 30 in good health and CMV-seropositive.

In nucleotides, the CDR3 is TGTGCCAGTATAGACTTGGGACAGGGATCTGGTGAGCAGTTCTTC. Its protein is CASIDLGQGSGEQFF. The chain combines TRBV19 with TRBJ2-1, with TRBD1 matching 9 bases. This CDR3 comprises 15 residues. Germline CDR1 is LNHDA and CDR2 is SQIVND (reference sequence). V lost 7 bases, J lost 9 bases, and 13 bases stayed unmatched.

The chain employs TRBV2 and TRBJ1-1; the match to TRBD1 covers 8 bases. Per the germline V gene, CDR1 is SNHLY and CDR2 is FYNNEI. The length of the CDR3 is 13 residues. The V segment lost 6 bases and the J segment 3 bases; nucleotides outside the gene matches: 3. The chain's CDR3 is CASRGQVHTEAFF. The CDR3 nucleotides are TGTGCCAGCAGGGGACAGGTGCACACTGAAGCTTTCTTT. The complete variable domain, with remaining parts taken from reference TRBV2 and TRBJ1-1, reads EPEVTQTPSHQVTQMGQEVILRCVPISNHLYFYWYRQILGQKVEFLVSFYNNEISEKSEIFDDQFSVERPDGSNFTLKIRSTKLEDSAMYFCASRGQVHTEAFFGQGTRLTVV.

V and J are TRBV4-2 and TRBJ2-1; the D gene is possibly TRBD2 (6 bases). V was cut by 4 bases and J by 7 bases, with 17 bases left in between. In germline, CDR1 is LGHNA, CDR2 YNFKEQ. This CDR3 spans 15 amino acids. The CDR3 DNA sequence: TGTGCCAGCAGCCTGACTAGAGAGGGGCTGAATGAGCAGTTCTTC. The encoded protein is CASSLTREGLNEQFF.

CDR3 protein: CASSPPYTGNTIYF. Written as DNA, the CDR3 is TGTGCCAGCTCACCACCCTATACTGGAAACACCATATATTTT. The gene calls are TRBV18 and TRBJ1-3; D uncertain. Per the germline V gene, CDR1 is KGHSH and CDR2 is LQKENI. Deletions cut 0 bases from V and 2 bases from J, with 5 bases between. The length of the CDR3 is 14 residues.

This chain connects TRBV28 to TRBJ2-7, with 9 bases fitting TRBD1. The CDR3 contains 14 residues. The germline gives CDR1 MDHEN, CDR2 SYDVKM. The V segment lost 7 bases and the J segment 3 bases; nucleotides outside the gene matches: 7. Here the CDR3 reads CASTSGTGLYEQYF. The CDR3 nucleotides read TGTGCCAGCACTTCCGGGACAGGGCTCTACGAGCAGTACTTC.

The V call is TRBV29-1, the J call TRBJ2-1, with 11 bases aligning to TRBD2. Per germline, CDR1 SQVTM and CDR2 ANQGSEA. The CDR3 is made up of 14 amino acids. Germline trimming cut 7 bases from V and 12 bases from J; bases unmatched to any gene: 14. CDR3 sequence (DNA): TGCAGCGGTGTGACTAGCGGGGCCCCGATGGGGCAGTTCTTC. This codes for CSGVTSGAPMGQFF.

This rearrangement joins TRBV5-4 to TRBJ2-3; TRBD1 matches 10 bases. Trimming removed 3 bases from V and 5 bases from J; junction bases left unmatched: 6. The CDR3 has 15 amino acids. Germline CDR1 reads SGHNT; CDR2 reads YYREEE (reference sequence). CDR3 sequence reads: CASSSGQGMGDTQYF. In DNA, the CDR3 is TGTGCCAGCAGCTCGGGACAGGGGATGGGAGATACGCAGTATTTT.

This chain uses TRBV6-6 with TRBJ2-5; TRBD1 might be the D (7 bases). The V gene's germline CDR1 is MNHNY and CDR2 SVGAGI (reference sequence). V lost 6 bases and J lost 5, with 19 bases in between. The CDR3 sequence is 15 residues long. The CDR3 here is CASSLRGRREETQYF. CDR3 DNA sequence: TGTGCCAGCAGCTTAAGGGGGCGCCGGGAGGAGACCCAGTACTTC.

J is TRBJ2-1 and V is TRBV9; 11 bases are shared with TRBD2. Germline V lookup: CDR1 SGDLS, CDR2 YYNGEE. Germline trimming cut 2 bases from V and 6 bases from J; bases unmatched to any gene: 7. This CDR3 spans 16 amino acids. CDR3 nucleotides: TGTGCCAGCAGCGTGGATACTAGCGGGAGCAGCAATGAGCAGTTCTTC. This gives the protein CASSVDTSGSSNEQFF.

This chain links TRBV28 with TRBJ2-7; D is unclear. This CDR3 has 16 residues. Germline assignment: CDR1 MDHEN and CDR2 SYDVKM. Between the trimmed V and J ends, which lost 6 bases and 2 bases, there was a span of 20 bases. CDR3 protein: CASSQIRFLGAYEQYF. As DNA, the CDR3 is TGTGCCAGCAGCCAAATCCGATTTTTGGGCGCCTACGAGCAGTACTTC.

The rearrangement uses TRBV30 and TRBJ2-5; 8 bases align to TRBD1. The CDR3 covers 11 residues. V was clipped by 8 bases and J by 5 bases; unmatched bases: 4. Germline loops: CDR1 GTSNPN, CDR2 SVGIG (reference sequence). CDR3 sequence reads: CARRQGETQYF. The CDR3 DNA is TGTGCCCGCCGACAGGGGGAGACCCAGTACTTC.

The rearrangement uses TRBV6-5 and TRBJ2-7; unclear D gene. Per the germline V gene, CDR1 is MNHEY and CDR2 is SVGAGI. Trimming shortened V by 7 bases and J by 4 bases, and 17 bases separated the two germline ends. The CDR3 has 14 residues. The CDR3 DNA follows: TGTGCCAGCAAGTCAGCAGGTCTTTTTTACGAGCAGTACTTC. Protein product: CASKSAGLFYEQYF.

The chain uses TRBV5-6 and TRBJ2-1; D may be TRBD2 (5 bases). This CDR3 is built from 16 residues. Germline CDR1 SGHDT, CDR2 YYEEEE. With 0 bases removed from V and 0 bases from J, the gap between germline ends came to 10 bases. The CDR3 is CASSLERESSYNEQFF. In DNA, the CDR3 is TGTGCCAGCAGCTTGGAAAGGGAGTCCTCCTACAATGAGCAGTTCTTC.

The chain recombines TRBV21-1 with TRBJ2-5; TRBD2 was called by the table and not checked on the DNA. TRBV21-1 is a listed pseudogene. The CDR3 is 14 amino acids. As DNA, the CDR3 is TGTGCCGGGGGGGCTAGCGGGAGTCTAGAGACCCAGTACTTC. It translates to CAGGASGSLETQYF.

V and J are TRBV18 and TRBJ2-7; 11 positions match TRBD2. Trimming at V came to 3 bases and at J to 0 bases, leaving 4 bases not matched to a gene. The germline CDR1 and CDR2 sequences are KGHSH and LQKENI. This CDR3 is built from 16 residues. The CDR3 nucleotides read TGTGCCAGCTCACCTAGCGGGAGGGGTAGCTCCTACGAGCAGTACTTC. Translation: CASSPSGRGSSYEQYF.

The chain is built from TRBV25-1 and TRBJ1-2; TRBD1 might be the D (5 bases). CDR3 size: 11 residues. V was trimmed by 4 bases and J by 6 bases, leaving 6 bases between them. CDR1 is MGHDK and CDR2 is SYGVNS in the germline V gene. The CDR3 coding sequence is TGTGCCAGCAGTGGGGGGGATGGCTACACCTTC. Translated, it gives CASSGGDGYTF.

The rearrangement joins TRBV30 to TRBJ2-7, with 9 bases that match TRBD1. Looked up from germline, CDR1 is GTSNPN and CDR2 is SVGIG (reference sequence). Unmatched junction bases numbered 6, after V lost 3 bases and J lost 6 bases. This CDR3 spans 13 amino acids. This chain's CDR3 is CAWSAGTGSEQYF. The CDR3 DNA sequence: TGTGCCTGGAGCGCCGGGACAGGGTCCGAGCAGTACTTC.

CDR3 region: CASSWGGGNGYTF. For the CDR3, the DNA is TGTGCCAGCAGCTGGGGAGGAGGGAATGGCTACACCTTC. The J gene is TRBJ1-2, the V gene TRBV7-3; D not certain. Germline V CDR1 and CDR2: SGHTA, FQGTGA. The CDR3 extends over 13 amino acids. Trimming cost V 4 bases and J 6 bases, with 12 bases left between them.

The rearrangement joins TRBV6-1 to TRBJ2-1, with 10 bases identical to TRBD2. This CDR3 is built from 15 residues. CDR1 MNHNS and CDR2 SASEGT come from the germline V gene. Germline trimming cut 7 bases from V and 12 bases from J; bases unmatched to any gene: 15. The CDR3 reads CASTAGLAGESGQFF. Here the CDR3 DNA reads TGTGCCAGCACTGCAGGGCTAGCGGGAGAGAGCGGGCAGTTCTTC.

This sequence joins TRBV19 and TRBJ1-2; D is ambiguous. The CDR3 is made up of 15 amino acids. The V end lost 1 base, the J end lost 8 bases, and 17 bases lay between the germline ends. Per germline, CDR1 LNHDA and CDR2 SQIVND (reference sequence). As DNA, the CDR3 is TGTGCCAGTAGTATAGGAGAGGCCGCTCGGGTCGGCTACACCTTC. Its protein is CASSIGEAARVGYTF.

The CDR3 spells CASSPNTILNTEAFF. The DNA for the CDR3 is TGTGCCAGCAGCCCTAATACGATTTTGAACACTGAAGCTTTCTTT. The gene calls are TRBV11-2 and TRBJ1-1; no reliable D call. The CDR3 covers 15 residues. Deletions cut 5 bases from V and 0 bases from J, with 13 bases between. In germline, CDR1 is SGHAT, CDR2 FQNNGV.

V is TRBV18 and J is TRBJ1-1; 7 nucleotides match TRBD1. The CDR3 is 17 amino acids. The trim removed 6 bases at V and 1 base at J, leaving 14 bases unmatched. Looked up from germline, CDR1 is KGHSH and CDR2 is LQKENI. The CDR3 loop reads CASSPPLGQTSNTEAFF. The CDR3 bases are TGTGCCAGCTCGCCTCCGTTGGGACAGACTTCGAACACTGAAGCTTTCTTT.

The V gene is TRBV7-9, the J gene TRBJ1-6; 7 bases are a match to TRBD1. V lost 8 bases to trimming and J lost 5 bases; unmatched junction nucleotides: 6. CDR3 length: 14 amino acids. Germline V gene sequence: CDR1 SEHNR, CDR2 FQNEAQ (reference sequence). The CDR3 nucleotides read TGTGCCAGCGAGGGGACAGATCATAATTCACCCCTCCACTTT. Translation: CASEGTDHNSPLHF.

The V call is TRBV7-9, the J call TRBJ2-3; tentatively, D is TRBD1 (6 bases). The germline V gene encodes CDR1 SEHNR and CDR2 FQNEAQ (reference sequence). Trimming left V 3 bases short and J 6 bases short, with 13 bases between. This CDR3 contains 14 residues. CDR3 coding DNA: TGTGCCAGCAGCTTCTCAGGGGTGTCGGATACGCAGTATTTT. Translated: CASSFSGVSDTQYF.

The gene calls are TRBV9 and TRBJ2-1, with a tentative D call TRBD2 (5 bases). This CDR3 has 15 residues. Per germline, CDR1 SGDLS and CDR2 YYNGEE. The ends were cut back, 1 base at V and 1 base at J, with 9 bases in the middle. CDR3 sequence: CASSVYRGSYNEQFF. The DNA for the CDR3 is TGTGCCAGCAGCGTATACCGGGGTTCCTACAATGAGCAGTTCTTC.

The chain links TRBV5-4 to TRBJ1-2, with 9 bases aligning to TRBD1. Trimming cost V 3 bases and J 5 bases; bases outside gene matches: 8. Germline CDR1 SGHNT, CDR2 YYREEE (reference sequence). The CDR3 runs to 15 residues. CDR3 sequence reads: CASSSNRGLVYGYTF. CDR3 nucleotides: TGTGCCAGCAGCTCGAACAGGGGGCTTGTTTATGGCTACACCTTC.

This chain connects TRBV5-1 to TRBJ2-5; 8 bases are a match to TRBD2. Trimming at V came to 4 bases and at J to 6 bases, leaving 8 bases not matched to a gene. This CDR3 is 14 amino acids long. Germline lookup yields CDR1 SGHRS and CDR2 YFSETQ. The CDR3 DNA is TGCGCCAGCAGCGGGCGAGCGGGAGAACAGACCCAGTACTTC. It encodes CASSGRAGEQTQYF.

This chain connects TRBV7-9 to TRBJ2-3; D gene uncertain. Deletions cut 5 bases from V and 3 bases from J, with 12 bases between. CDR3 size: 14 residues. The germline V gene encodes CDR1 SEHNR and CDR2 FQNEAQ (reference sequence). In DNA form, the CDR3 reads TGTGCCAGCAGCGGTGGCGGCTTAACAGATACGCAGTATTTT. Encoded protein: CASSGGGLTDTQYF.

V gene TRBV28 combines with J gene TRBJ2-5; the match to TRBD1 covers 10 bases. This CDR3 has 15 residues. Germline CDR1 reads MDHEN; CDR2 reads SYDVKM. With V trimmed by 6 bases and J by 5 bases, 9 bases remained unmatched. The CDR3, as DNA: TGTGCCAGCAGGACAGGGGGCGCTGGGGGGGAGACCCAGTACTTC. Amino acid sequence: CASRTGGAGGETQYF.

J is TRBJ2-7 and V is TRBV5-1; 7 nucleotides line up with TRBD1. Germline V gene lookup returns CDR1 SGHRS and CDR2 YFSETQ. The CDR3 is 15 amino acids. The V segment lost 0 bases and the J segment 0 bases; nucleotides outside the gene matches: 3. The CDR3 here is CASSLGGGSSYEQYF. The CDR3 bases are TGCGCCAGCAGCTTGGGAGGGGGCAGCTCCTACGAGCAGTACTTC.